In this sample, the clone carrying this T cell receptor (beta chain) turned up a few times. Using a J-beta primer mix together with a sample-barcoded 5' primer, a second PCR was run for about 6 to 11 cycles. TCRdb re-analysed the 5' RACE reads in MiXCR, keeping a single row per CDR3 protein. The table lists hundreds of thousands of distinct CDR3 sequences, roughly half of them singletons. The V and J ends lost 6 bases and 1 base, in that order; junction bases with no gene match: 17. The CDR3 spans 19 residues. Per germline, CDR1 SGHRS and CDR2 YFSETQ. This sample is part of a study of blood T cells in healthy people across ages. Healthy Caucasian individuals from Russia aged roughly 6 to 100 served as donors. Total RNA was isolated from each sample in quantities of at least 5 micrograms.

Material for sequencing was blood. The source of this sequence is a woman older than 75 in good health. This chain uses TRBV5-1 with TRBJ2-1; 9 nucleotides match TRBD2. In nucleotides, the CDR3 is TGCGCCAGCACCCCCCGGGGTGGTAGCGGGAGCCCATCCTACAATGAGCAGTTCTTC. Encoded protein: CASTPRGGSGSPSYNEQFF.